Included here is one T cell receptor beta chain sequence, with context. Its antigen is still unknown. Base qualities are missing; no much larger clone stands one base away. Sequencing was performed on an Illumina NovaSeq 6000. TCRalpha and TCRbeta cDNA libraries were built by 5'RACE with constant-segment primers, adding sample barcodes and unique molecular identifiers. Trizol reagent was used to extract RNA from every sample. Amplification of the libraries took two PCR steps, and the second step added a second sample barcode plus Illumina TruSeq adapters. Sequencing of the libraries was done on an Illumina NovaSeq, producing 2 x 150 bp paired-end reads. Under the source paper's analysis protocol: Reads were demultiplexed and collapsed into UMI-guided consensus sequences with migec v1.2.7. Using mixcr v2.1.11, UMI consensuses were aligned to TRA and TRB V and J templates and then assembled into clonotypes. Expanded or contracted clonotypes were those called significant by both edgeR and NoisET, with noise models trained on biological replicates. edgeR calls used a false discovery rate-adjusted p below 0.01 and a log2 fold-change threshold of 1. As an exploratory analysis of dynamics, max-normalized trajectories of the 1000 most abundant clonotypes were examined with PCA combined with hierarchical clustering. Separately sequenced CD4+ and CD8+ repertoires were used to assign the CD4 or CD8 phenotype of responding clones. The public sequencing data were trimmed at Q25 with fastp and processed into clonotypes with MiXCR by TCRdb, which kept only in-frame beta chains. Rows merge per CDR3 protein into single entries with the most common DNA and genes. TCRdb, rather than the study authors, made the V and J calls. The sample records approximately 350,000 distinct CDR3 sequences, approximately 15% of which are singletons. The ten largest clones capture under 25% of the sample.

CDR3 length: 13 amino acids, cysteine to phenylalanine. The retained sequence is limited to the CDR3, 39 bases, with the frame set at the first base. CDR1 and CDR2 (SGHTA, FQGNSA) derive from the germline V gene. Deletion took 5 bases off V and 1 base off J, with a span of 8 bases between the germline ends. This sample is part of a study of T-cell memory formation after mild COVID-19 (dated by TCRdb to about 2021). Regarding the study in general: TCR sequence clusters from the two donors were largely donor specific. In two donors, T-cell clones that expanded and contracted after mild COVID-19 were followed by sequencing TCRalpha and TCRbeta repertoires longitudinally. Two young, previously healthy adult volunteers made up the cohort, one male and one female. Here is what the overall study found, with its caveats: Some responding clones were detected in pre-infection memory, which suggested that pre-existing cross-reactive memory T cells had joined the SARS-CoV-2 response. Whether the second-wave clones peaking on day 37 were SARS-CoV-2 specific was not confirmed. Contracting CD4+ clones were located mainly in the CM and EM memory subsets, whereas CD8+ clones were found to be enriched in EMRA. From day 15 to 85, contracting clones showed balanced CD4/CD8 phenotypes, whereas a second wave of clones that expanded from day 15 to 37 leaned towards CD4+. Only two mild cases were covered by the study, and larger cohorts that include severe cases with pre-infection samples were considered necessary.

Ficoll-Paque density gradient centrifugation was used to isolate PBMCs. Sequencing input: PBMCs or a T cell subset sorted from them (not recorded which). This sequence was found in a young man who had mild COVID-19 (a few samples of this study predate the infection). The sample titles of this study are shuffled in the database, so cell type and time point are left out; the donor was told from shared clones. This sequence uses TRBV7-2 and TRBJ1-1, with the D gene too uncertain to name. The encoded CDR3 is CASSRGWNTEAFF. The nucleotide sequence reads as follows: TGTGCCAGCAGCCGGGGTTGGAACACTGAAGCTTTCTTT.